The present T cell receptor beta chain was sequenced within a study of shared clonotypes between healthy human individuals. The authors ran the assay at deep level. Libraries were prepared by immunoSEQ multiplex PCR; TCRdb keeps only in-frame clonotypes and omits some of them. The data contain about 2.4 million clones, 80% to 95% of them singletons. The germline CDR1 and CDR2 sequences are SGHDT and YYEEEE. The CDR3 is 13 amino acids. V gave up 4 bases and J gave up 4 bases, with 9 bases separating them. The material sequenced was naive CD4+ T cells from PBMCs. Subset denoted: CD45RA+ positively selected. The rearrangement links TRBV5-6 to TRBJ1-5; the D is unclear. The origin of this receptor is a man aged 18 to 30 in good health. Some clones in this sample may be carry-over from other donors' samples. The CDR3 region has the DNA TGTGCCAGCAGCCCCCGGCCGAATCAGCCCCAGCATTTT. As protein: CASSPRPNQPQHF. Complete variable domain (other parts from reference TRBV5-6 and TRBJ1-5): DAGVTQSPTHLIKTRGQQVTLRCSPKSGHDTVSWYQQALGQGPQFIFQYYEEEERQRGNFPDRFSGHQFPNYSSELNVNALLLGDSALYLCASSPRPNQPQHFGDGTRLSIL.